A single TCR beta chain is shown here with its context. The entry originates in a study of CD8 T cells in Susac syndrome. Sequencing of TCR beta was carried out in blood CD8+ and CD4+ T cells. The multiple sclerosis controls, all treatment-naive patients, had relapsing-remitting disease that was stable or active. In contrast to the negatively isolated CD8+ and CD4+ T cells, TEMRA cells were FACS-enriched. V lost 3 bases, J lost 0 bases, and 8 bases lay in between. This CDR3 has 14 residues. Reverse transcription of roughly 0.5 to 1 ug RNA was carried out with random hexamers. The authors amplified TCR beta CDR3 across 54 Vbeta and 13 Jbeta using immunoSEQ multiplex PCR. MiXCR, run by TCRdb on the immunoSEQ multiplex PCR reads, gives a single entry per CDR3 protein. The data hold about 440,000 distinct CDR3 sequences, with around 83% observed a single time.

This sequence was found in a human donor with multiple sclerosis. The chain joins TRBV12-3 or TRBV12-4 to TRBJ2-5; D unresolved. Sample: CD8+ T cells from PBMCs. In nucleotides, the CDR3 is TGTGCCAGCAGTTTCTCCTGGGACCAAGAGACCCAGTACTTC. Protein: CASSFSWDQETQYF.